These 15 T cell receptor beta chains share one sample of origin, sequenced in a study of response to subunit inactivated influenza vaccine. MiXCR was run by TCRdb on the RT-PCR reads, yielding one entry per CDR3 protein. The table has approximately 730,000 distinct CDR3 sequences, 14% seen once. Sequences were derived from PBMCs from blood, sampled roughly 2 weeks before vaccination. The source of these receptors is a man aged 50 to 60 who received an inactivated influenza vaccine.

The chain recombines TRBV12-3 or TRBV12-4 with TRBJ1-4; the D is unclear. V was shortened by 4 bases and J by 0 bases, with 15 bases between the two germline ends. The CDR3 extends over 17 amino acids. This CDR3 is CASSSQLFYATNEKLFF. Here the CDR3 DNA reads TGTGCCAGCAGTTCACAGTTATTCTATGCAACTAATGAAAAACTGTTTTTT.

The V gene is TRBV10-3, the J gene TRBJ1-4; possible D gene TRBD1, 5 bases. Trimming shortened V by 11 bases and J by 8 bases, and 15 bases separated the two germline ends. The CDR3 is made up of 12 amino acids. CDR1 is ENHRY, CDR2 SYGVKD, per germline. CDR3 residues: CAAKSGNEKLFF. The CDR3 nucleotides read TGTGCCGCGAAGTCAGGGAACGAAAAACTGTTTTTT.

The chain recombines TRBV7-2 with TRBJ2-4; a possible D gene is TRBD1 (6 bases). Trimming removed 4 bases at V and 6 bases at J, with 10 bases between. This CDR3 is 13 amino acids long. Looked up from germline, CDR1 is SGHTA and CDR2 is FQGNSA. The DNA for the CDR3 is TGTGCCAGCAGCTCAACGGACAGAAACATTCAGTACTTC. This codes for CASSSTDRNIQYF. Filled out from reference TRBV7-2 and TRBJ2-4, the complete variable domain reads GAGVSQSPSNKVTEKGKDVELRCDPISGHTALYWYRQSLGQGLEFLIYFQGNSAPDKSGLPSDRFSAERTGGSVSTLTIQRTQQEDSAVYLCASSSTDRNIQYFGAGTRLSVL.

The rearrangement uses TRBV29-1 and TRBJ2-3, with a tentative D call TRBD2 (5 bases). V was shortened by 6 bases and J by 5 bases, with 21 bases between the two germline ends. This CDR3 is 15 amino acids long. Germline loops: CDR1 SQVTM, CDR2 ANQGSEA. As DNA, the CDR3 is TGCAGCGTCCGGAGGCCCTCGTTTTATGGAGATACGCAGTATTTT. It specifies CSVRRPSFYGDTQYF.

This clonotype was recorded a few times. V gene TRBV6-5 combines with J gene TRBJ2-3, with TRBD2 identical over 8 bases. CDR3 length: 18 residues. Germline values: CDR1 MNHEY, CDR2 SVGAGI. The trim removed 4 bases at V and 0 bases at J, leaving 12 bases unmatched. The DNA of the CDR3 is TGTGCCAGCAGTTTTTTCGGGGGGGGTCTTTCTAGCACAGATACGCAGTATTTT. This gives the protein CASSFFGGGLSSTDTQYF.

The chain joins TRBV20-1 to TRBJ1-4; TRBD1 is a possible D gene (6 bases). CDR1 DFQATT and CDR2 SNEGSKA come from the germline V gene (reference sequence). CDR3 length equals 14 residues. V lost 5 bases and J lost 4, with 14 bases in between. The CDR3 loop reads CSAGTQGFNEKLFF. CDR3 nucleotide sequence: TGCAGTGCTGGGACACAGGGTTTTAATGAAAAACTGTTTTTT.

This clonotype came up a few times. This rearrangement joins TRBV5-1 to TRBJ1-1; D gene uncertain. The CDR3 spans 12 residues. Germline lookup yields CDR1 SGHRS and CDR2 YFSETQ. The V end was cut by 5 bases, the J end by 4 bases, with 9 bases between. The DNA of the CDR3 is TGCGCCAGCAGTTTCGACCTCACTGAAGCTTTCTTT. Amino acid sequence: CASSFDLTEAFF.

This clonotype was recorded a few times. For the CDR3, the DNA is TGTGCCAGCAACCCGGGAGGGCCATACGAGCAGTACTTC. This gives the protein CASNPGGPYEQYF. This chain connects TRBV12-3 or TRBV12-4 to TRBJ2-7; 8 positions match TRBD2. CDR3 length: 13 amino acids. V lost 7 bases and J lost 4; bases outside the gene matches: 6.

This clonotype has a count of ten or more. The J gene is TRBJ2-2, the V gene TRBV10-3; TRBD1 matches 8 bases. The CDR3 consists of 15 residues. V trimming: 5 bases; J trimming: 1 base; junction bases outside the gene matches: 3. Germline CDR1 reads ENHRY; CDR2 reads SYGVKD. As DNA, the CDR3 is TGTGCCATCAGTCCGACAGGGGAGAACACCGGGGAGCTGTTTTTT. Its protein product is CAISPTGENTGELFF.

This clonotype has just a few counts. The chain links TRBV24-1 to TRBJ2-1, with TRBD2 matching 10 bases. Trimming cost V 1 base and J 7 bases; bases outside gene matches: 9. From germline, CDR1 is KGHDR and CDR2 SFDVKD. This CDR3 comprises 17 residues. The CDR3 region has the DNA TGTGCCACCAGTGATTTAACCCCTAGCGGGAGAGGGAATGAGCAGTTCTTC. This encodes CATSDLTPSGRGNEQFF.

Concerning this clonotype itself: This may be a read error, as it is one base from a much larger clone. The J gene is TRBJ2-3, the V gene TRBV9; D not resolved. Germline loops: CDR1 SGDLS, CDR2 YYNGEE. This CDR3 has 14 amino acids. The V end lost 0 bases, the J end lost 2 bases, and 7 bases lay between the germline ends. The CDR3 region is CASSVVGNTDTQYF. The CDR3 region has the DNA TGTGCCAGCAGCGTAGTTGGGAACACAGATACGCAGTATTTT. Full variable domain (rest looked up from reference TRBV9 and TRBJ2-3): DSGVTQTPKHLITATGQRVTLRCSPRSGDLSVYWYQQSLDQGLQFLIQYYNGEERAKGNILERFSAQQFPDLHSELNLSSLELGDSALYFCASSVVGNTDTQYFGPGTRLTVL.

Ten or more counts support this clonotype. CDR3 nucleotides: TGTGCCATCAGTGTAGACAGAGATAATTCACCCCTCCACTTT. Residues: CAISVDRDNSPLHF. The V and J genes are TRBV10-3 and TRBJ1-6; TRBD1 might be the D (5 bases). Germline lookup yields CDR1 ENHRY and CDR2 SYGVKD. The CDR3 contains 14 residues. Trimming stripped 4 bases from V and 5 bases from J, with 9 bases between.

CDR3 DNA sequence: TGTGCCAGCAGCTTGGAAGACAGGGGGTTTTACGAGCAGTACTTC. It yields the protein CASSLEDRGFYEQYF. The chain has TRBV5-5 and TRBJ2-7, with 9 bases aligning to TRBD1. After removal of 0 bases from V and 4 bases from J, the junction contained 5 bases not matched to a gene. This CDR3 comprises 15 residues. Germline V gives CDR1 SGHKS, CDR2 YYEKEE (reference sequence).

The chain combines TRBV7-2 with TRBJ2-7, with 13 positions matching TRBD2. Per germline, CDR1 SGHTA and CDR2 FQGNSA. This CDR3 has 15 amino acids. The J segment lost 3 bases and the V segment lost 6 bases, leaving 5 bases of the junction unmatched. This CDR3 is CASRRRTSGSYEQYF. In DNA form, the CDR3 reads TGTGCCAGCAGAAGACGGACTAGCGGGAGCTACGAGCAGTACTTC.

This clonotype was observed a few times. The chain employs TRBV5-1 and TRBJ2-2; D is undetermined. The CDR3 is 16 residues long. CDR1 is SGHRS and CDR2 is YFSETQ in the germline V gene. Trimming shortened V by 0 bases and J by 1 base, and 10 bases separated the two germline ends. The CDR3 loop reads CASSLVNAENTGELFF. In DNA form, the CDR3 reads TGCGCCAGCAGCTTGGTTAATGCGGAGAACACCGGGGAGCTGTTTTTT.